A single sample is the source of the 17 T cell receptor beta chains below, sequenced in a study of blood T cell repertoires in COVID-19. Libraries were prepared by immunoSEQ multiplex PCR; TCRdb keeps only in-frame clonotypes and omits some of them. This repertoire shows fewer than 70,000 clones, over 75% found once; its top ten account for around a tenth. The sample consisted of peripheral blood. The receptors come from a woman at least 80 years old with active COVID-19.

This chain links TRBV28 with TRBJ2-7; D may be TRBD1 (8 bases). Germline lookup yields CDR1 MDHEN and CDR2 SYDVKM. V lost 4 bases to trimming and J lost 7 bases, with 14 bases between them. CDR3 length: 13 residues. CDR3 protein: CASSSGQGGEQYV. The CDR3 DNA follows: TGTGCCAGCAGTTCCGGACAGGGAGGGGAGCAGTACGTC.

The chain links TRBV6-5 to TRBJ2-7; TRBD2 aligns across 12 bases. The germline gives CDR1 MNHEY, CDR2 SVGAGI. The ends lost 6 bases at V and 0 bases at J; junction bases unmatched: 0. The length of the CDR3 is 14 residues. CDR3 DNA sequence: TGTGCCAGCAGGACTAGCGGGAGCTCCTACGAGCAGTACTTC. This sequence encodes CASRTSGSSYEQYF.

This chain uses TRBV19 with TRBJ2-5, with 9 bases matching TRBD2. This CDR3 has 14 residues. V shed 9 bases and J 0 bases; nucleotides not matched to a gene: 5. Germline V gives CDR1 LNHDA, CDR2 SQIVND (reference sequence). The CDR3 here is CASSGGYHQETQYF. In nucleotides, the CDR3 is TGTGCCAGCAGCGGGGGGTACCACCAAGAGACCCAGTACTTC. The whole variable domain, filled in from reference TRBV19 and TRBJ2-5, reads DGGITQSPKYLFRKEGQNVTLSCEQNLNHDAMYWYRQDPGQGLRLIYYSQIVNDFQKGDIAEGYSVSREKKESFPLTVTSAQKNPTAFYLCASSGGYHQETQYFGPGTRLLVL.

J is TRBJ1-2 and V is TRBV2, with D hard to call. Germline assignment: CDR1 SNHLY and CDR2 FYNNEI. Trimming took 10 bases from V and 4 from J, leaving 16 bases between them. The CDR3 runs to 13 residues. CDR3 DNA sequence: TGTGCCATCGGGTCAAGCGGAGTCTATGGCTACACCTTC. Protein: CAIGSSGVYGYTF.

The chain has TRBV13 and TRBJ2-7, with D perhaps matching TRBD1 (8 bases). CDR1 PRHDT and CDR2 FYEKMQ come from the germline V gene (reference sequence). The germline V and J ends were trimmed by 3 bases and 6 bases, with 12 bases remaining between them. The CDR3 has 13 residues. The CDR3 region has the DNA TGTGCCAGCAGCTTGCGGGGGACAGGCGAGCAGTACTTC. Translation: CASSLRGTGEQYF.

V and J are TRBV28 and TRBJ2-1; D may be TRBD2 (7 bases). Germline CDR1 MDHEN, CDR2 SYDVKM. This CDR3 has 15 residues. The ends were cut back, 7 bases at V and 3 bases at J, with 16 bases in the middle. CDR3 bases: TGTGCCAGCACATCCCCGGGGGGCCGCTACAATGAGCAGTTCTTC. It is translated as CASTSPGGRYNEQFF.

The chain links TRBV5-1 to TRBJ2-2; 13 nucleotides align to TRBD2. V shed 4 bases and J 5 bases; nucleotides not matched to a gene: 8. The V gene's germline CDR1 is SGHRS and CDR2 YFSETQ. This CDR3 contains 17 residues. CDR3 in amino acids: CASSPLGLAGNTGELFF. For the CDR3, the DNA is TGCGCCAGCAGCCCCCTGGGACTAGCGGGAAATACCGGGGAGCTGTTTTTT.

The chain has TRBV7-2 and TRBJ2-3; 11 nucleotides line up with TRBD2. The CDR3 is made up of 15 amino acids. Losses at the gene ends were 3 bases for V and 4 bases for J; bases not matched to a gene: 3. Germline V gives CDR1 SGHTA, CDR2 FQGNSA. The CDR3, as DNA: TGTGCCAGCAGCTTTACTAGCGGGGGCCCAGATACGCAGTATTTT. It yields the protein CASSFTSGGPDTQYF. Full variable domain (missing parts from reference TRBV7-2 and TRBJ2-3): GAGVSQSPSNKVTEKGKDVELRCDPISGHTALYWYRQSLGQGLEFLIYFQGNSAPDKSGLPSDRFSAERTGGSVSTLTIQRTQQEDSAVYLCASSFTSGGPDTQYFGPGTRLTVL.

The CDR3 spells CASSSVYHRVNSGNTIYF. CDR3 nucleotides: TGTGCCAGCAGCTCTGTTTATCACAGGGTAAACTCTGGAAACACCATATATTTT. The chain joins TRBV7-9 to TRBJ1-3, with a possible D match to TRBD1 (6 bases). Germline V gives CDR1 SEHNR, CDR2 FQNEAQ (reference sequence). Trimming cost V 4 bases and J 0 bases, with 19 bases left between them. CDR3 length equals 18 residues.

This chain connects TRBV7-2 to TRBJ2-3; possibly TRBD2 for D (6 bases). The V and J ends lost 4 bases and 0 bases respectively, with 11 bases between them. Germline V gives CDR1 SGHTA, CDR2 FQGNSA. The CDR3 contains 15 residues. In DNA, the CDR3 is TGTGCCAGCAGCTCAAGCGGGTTAAGCACAGATACGCAGTATTTT. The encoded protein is CASSSSGLSTDTQYF.

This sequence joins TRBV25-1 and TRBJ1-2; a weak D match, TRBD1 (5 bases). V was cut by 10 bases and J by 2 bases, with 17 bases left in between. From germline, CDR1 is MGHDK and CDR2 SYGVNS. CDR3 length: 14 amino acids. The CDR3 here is CATRPWGENYGYTF. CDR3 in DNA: TGTGCCACCCGACCCTGGGGGGAGAACTATGGCTACACCTTC.

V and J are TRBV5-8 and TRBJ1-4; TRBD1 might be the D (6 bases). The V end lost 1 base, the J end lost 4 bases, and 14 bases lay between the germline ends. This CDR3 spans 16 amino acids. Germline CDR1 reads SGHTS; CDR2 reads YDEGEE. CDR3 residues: CASSLRGQVHNEKLFF. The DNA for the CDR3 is TGTGCCAGCAGCTTGAGGGGACAAGTACATAATGAAAAACTGTTTTTT.

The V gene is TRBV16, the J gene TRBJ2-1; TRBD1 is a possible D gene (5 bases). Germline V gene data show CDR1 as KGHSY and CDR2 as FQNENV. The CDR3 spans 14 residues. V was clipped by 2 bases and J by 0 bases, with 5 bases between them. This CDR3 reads CASSQRGSYNEQFF. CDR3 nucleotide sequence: TGTGCCAGCAGCCAAAGGGGCTCCTACAATGAGCAGTTCTTC.

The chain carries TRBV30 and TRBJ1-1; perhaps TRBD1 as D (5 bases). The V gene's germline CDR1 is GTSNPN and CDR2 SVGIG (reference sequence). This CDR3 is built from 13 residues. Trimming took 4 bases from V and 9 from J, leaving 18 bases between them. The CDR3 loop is CAWTQTVPVKAFF. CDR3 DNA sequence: TGTGCCTGGACTCAGACAGTTCCAGTAAAAGCTTTCTTT.

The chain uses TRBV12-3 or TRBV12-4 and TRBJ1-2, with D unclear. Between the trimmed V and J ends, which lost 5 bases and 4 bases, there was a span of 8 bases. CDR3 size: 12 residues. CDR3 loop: CASSLRSYGYTF. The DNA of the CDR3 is TGTGCCAGCAGTCTCCGTTCCTATGGCTACACCTTC.

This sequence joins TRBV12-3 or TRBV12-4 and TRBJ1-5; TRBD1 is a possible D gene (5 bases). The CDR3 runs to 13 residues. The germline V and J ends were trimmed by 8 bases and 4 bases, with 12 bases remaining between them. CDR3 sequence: CASGGGRNQPQHF. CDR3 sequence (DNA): TGTGCCAGCGGGGGGGGTCGAAATCAGCCCCAGCATTTT.

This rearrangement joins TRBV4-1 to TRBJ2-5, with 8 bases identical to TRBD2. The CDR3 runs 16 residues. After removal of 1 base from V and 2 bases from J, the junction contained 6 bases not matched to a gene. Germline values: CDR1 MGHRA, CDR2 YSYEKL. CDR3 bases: TGCGCCAGCAGCCAAGCCCCGGGGGGGTCGCAAGAGACCCAGTACTTC. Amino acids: CASSQAPGGSQETQYF.